The next 9 T cell receptor beta chains were all read from a single sample in a study of blood T cell repertoires in COVID-19 (dated by TCRdb to the early 2020s). Library preparation was by the immunoSEQ multiplex PCR assay. The table was pulled from immuneACCESS by TCRdb, which kept in-frame rearrangements only. Such tables lose some clones; where checked, under half of the loss comes from unresolved V genes, and the rest has no known cause. Within this sample are about 430,000 clones, with approximately 91% of them counted one time only. The ten biggest clones cover approximately 1.3% of the sample. The specimen was PBMCs or T cells enriched from blood (not recorded which). Source of these receptors: a woman younger than 30 who had been exposed to COVID-19.

The rearrangement links TRBV29-1 to TRBJ1-2; TRBD1 matches 9 bases. This CDR3 contains 14 residues. Losses at the gene ends were 1 base for V and 2 bases for J; bases not matched to a gene: 2. Germline values: CDR1 SQVTM, CDR2 ANQGSEA. The CDR3 nucleotides read TGCAGCGTTGAAGGGGGGACAGGGAACTATGGCTACACCTTC. This codes for CSVEGGTGNYGYTF.

The chain has TRBV2 and TRBJ1-5, with TRBD1 identical over 9 bases. Unmatched junction bases numbered 4, after V lost 4 bases and J lost 0 bases. The CDR3 loop spans 16 amino acids. The germline V gene encodes CDR1 SNHLY and CDR2 FYNNEI. Here the CDR3 reads CASSGDREFSNQPQHF. For the CDR3, the DNA is TGTGCCAGCAGTGGGGACAGGGAGTTTAGCAATCAGCCCCAGCATTTT. The full variable domain, completed using reference TRBV2 and TRBJ1-5, is EPEVTQTPSHQVTQMGQEVILRCVPISNHLYFYWYRQILGQKVEFLVSFYNNEISEKSEIFDDQFSVERPDGSNFTLKIRSTKLEDSAMYFCASSGDREFSNQPQHFGDGTRLSIL.

The gene calls are TRBV28 and TRBJ1-4, with TRBD1 as a possible D gene (6 bases). V was shortened by 3 bases and J by 6 bases, with 11 bases between the two germline ends. This CDR3 is built from 14 residues. Germline assignment: CDR1 MDHEN and CDR2 SYDVKM. For the CDR3, the DNA is TGTGCCAGCAGTTTGGACAGATACCATGAAAAACTGTTTTTT. Translating gives CASSLDRYHEKLFF.

The chain combines TRBV25-1 with TRBJ2-7, with 8 bases lining up with TRBD2. The CDR3 contains 14 residues. V was clipped by 1 base and J by 8 bases; unmatched bases: 7. CDR1 MGHDK and CDR2 SYGVNS come from the germline V gene. This CDR3 reads CASSESTTSGKQYF. Written as DNA, the CDR3 is TGTGCCAGCAGTGAATCGACAACTAGCGGTAAGCAGTACTTC.

This chain links TRBV7-6 with TRBJ1-4; the D is unclear. Germline assignment: CDR1 SGHVS and CDR2 FNYEAQ. The CDR3 is made up of 14 amino acids. Trimming took 1 base from V and 7 from J, leaving 10 bases between them. CDR3 in DNA: TGTGCCAGCAGCTTAGGCCAAGGAGGTGAAAAACTGTTTTTT. Amino acids: CASSLGQGGEKLFF.

This sequence joins TRBV6-5 and TRBJ2-5, with D maybe TRBD2 (6 bases). Germline V CDR1 and CDR2: MNHEY, SVGAGI. The CDR3 runs 13 residues. Trimming removed 6 bases at V and 2 bases at J, with 10 bases between. CDR3 nucleotides: TGTGCCAGCAGAGCTAGCGAACAAGAGACCCAGTACTTC. It translates to CASRASEQETQYF.

The V gene is TRBV19, the J gene TRBJ1-5; tentatively, D is TRBD1 (6 bases). Trimming removed 9 bases from V and 8 bases from J, with 11 bases in between. The germline V gene has CDR1 LNHDA and CDR2 SQIVND (reference sequence). The CDR3 has 11 residues. The CDR3 loop is CASKGGEPQHF. The CDR3 region has the DNA TGTGCCAGCAAAGGGGGGGAGCCCCAGCATTTT.

This clone appeared a few times. V gene TRBV10-1 combines with J gene TRBJ1-6, with a tentative D call TRBD1 (5 bases). This CDR3 has 16 amino acids. The germline CDR1 and CDR2 sequences are WNHNN and SYGVQD (reference sequence). Trimming stripped 0 bases from V and 9 bases from J, with 15 bases between. The CDR3 region has the DNA TGCGCCAGCAGTGAGTCCCCAGGGACTACGAGTTCACCCCTCCACTTT. Encoded protein: CASSESPGTTSSPLHF.

This CDR3 reads CASSQEGLAGDNEQFF. CDR3 in DNA: TGCGCCAGCAGCCAAGAGGGACTAGCGGGGGACAATGAGCAGTTCTTC. This rearrangement joins TRBV4-1 to TRBJ2-1; 14 bases line up with TRBD2. CDR3 size: 16 residues. Germline values: CDR1 MGHRA, CDR2 YSYEKL. Trimming took 0 bases from V and 5 from J; bases not matched to a gene: 0.